Shown below are 2 T cell receptor beta chains from a single sample sequenced in a study of T cells in Graves' hyperthyroidism and ophthalmopathy. Amplified regions were TCR beta CDR3 sequences from RNA transcripts. HTBI primers drove first-round RT-PCR of the TCR CDR3. Each CDR3 protein gets one entry after TCRdb re-called the multiplex PCR reads with MiXCR. The table lists about 290,000 distinct CDR3 sequences, approximately 12% of them singletons. Sequencing was done on a sample of blood. These receptors were collected from a woman aged 30 to 39 with Graves' hyperthyroidism that later progressed to Graves' ophthalmopathy.

There are many counts of this clonotype. V and J are TRBV28 and TRBJ2-7; 7 nucleotides agree with TRBD1. The CDR3 sequence is 15 residues long. From germline, CDR1 is MDHEN and CDR2 SYDVKM. Trimming cost V 3 bases and J 4 bases; bases outside gene matches: 9. The CDR3 DNA sequence: TGTGCCAGCAGTTTCTTGACAGGGAATCCGTACGAGCAGTACTTC. Amino acids: CASSFLTGNPYEQYF.

This clonotype was counted many times. The rearrangement links TRBV9 to TRBJ1-2, with 7 bases fitting TRBD1. V trimming: 3 bases; J trimming: 6 bases; junction bases outside the gene matches: 2. CDR3 length: 12 residues. Germline values: CDR1 SGDLS, CDR2 YYNGEE. This CDR3 is CASSATGNGYTF. In DNA form, the CDR3 reads TGTGCCAGCAGCGCGACAGGGAATGGCTACACCTTC.